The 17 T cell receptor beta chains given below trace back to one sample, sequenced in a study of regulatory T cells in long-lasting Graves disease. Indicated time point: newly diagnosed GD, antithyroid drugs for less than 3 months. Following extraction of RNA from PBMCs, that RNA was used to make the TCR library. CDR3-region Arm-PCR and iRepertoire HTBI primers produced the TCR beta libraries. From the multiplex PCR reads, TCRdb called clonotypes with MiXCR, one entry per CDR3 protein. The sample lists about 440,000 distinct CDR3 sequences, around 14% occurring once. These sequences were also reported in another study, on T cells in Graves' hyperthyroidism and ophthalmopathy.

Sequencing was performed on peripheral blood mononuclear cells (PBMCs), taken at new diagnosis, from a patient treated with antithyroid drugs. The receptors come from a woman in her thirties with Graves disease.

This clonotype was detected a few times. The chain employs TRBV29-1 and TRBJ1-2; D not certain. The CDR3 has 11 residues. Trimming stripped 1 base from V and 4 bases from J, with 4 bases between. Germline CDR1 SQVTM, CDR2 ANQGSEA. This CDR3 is CSVEGLYGYTF. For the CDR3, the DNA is TGCAGCGTTGAAGGTCTCTATGGCTACACCTTC. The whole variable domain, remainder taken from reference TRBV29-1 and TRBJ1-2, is SAVISQKPSRDICQRGTSLTIQCQVDSQVTMMFWYRQQPGQSLTLIATANQGSEATYESGFVIDKFPISRPNLTFSTLTVSNMSPEDSSIYLCSVEGLYGYTFGSGTRLTVV.

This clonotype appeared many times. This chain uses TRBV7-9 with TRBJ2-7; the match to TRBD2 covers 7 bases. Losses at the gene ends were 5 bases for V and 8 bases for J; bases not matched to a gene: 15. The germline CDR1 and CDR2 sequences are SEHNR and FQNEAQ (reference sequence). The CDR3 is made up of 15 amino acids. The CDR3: CASSPQSGRAFQQYF. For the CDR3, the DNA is TGTGCCAGCAGCCCACAGAGTGGGAGGGCCTTCCAGCAGTACTTC.

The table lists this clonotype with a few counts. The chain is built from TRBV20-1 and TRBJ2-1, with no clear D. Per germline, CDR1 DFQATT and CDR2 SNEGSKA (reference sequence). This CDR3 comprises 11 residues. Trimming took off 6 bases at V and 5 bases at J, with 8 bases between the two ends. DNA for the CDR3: TGCAGTGCCCCTCTTAACAATGAGCAGTTCTTC. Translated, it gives CSAPLNNEQFF.

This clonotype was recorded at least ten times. The CDR3 here is CASSTTGSGTDTQYF. The CDR3 region has the DNA TGTGCCAGCAGTACTACTGGCTCCGGCACAGATACGCAGTATTTT. The chain recombines TRBV12-3 or TRBV12-4 with TRBJ2-3; D is unclear. V lost 5 bases, J lost 1 base, and 13 bases lay in between. This CDR3 region has 15 residues.

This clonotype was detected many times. The CDR3 is CASSPGLAGHYEQYF. The CDR3 coding sequence is TGTGCCAGCAGCCCCGGACTAGCGGGCCACTACGAGCAGTACTTC. The chain joins TRBV4-2 to TRBJ2-7; the match to TRBD2 covers 11 bases. Germline loops: CDR1 LGHNA, CDR2 YNFKEQ. The length of the CDR3 is 15 residues. The J segment lost 3 bases and the V segment lost 4 bases, leaving 5 bases of the junction unmatched.

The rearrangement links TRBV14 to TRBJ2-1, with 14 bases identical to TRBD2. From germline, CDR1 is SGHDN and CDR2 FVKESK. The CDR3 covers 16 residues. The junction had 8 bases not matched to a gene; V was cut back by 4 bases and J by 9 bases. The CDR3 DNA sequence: TGTGCCAGCAGCCGAAGAGGACTAGCGGGAGGAGGTGAGCAGTTCTTC. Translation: CASSRRGLAGGGEQFF.

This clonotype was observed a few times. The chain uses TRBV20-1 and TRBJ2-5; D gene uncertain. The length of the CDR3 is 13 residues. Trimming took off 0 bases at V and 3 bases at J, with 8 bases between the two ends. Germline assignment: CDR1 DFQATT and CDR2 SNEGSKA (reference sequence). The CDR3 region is CSARDPREETQYF. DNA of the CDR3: TGCAGTGCTAGAGATCCGAGAGAAGAGACCCAGTACTTC.

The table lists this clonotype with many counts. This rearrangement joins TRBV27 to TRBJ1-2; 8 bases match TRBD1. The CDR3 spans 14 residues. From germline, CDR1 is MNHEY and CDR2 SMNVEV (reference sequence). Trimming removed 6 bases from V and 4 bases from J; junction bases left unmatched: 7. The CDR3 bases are TGTGCCAGCAGCAAGGGACAGGTGCTCTATGGCTACACCTTC. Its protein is CASSKGQVLYGYTF.

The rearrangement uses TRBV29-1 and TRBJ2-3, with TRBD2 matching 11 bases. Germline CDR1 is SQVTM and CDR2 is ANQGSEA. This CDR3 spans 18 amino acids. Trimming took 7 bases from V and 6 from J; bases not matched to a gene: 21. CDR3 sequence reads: CSATRVRLAGGLVDTQYF. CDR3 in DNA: TGCAGCGCCACGAGGGTCCGGCTAGCGGGAGGATTGGTGGATACGCAGTATTTT.

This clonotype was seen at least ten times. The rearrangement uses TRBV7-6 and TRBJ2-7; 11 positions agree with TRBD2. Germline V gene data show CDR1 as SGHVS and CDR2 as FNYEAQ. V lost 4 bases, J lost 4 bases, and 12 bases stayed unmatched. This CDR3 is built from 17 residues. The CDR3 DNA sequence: TGTGCCAGCAGCTCACATAGACTAGCGGGAAGGGCATACGAGCAGTACTTC. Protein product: CASSSHRLAGRAYEQYF. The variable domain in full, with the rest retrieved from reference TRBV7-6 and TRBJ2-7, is GAGVSQSPRYKVTKRGQDVALRCDPISGHVSLYWYRQALGQGPEFLTYFNYEAQQDKSGLPNDRFSAERPEGSISTLTIQRTEQRDSAMYRCASSSHRLAGRAYEQYFGPGTRLTVT.

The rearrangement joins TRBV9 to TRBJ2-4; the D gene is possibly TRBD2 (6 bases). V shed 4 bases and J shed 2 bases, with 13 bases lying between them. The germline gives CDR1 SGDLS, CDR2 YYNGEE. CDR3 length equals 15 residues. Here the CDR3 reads CASSSNGGPKNIQYF. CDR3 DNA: TGTGCCAGCAGCTCTAATGGAGGGCCCAAAAACATTCAGTACTTC.

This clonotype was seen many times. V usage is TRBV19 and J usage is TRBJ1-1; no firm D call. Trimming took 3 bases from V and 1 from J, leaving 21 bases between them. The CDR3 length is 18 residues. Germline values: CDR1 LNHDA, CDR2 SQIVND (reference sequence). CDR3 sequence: CASSILNPSPTGNTEAFF. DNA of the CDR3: TGTGCCAGTAGTATCCTCAACCCTAGTCCAACCGGGAACACTGAAGCTTTCTTT.

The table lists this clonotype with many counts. The CDR3: CASSGSDRVGETQYF. CDR3 DNA: TGTGCCAGCAGTGGGTCGGACAGGGTTGGAGAGACCCAGTACTTC. This sequence joins TRBV6-1 and TRBJ2-5; TRBD1 aligns across 8 bases. Germline assignment: CDR1 MNHNS and CDR2 SASEGT. V lost 4 bases to trimming and J lost 4 bases; unmatched junction nucleotides: 8. The CDR3 runs 15 residues.

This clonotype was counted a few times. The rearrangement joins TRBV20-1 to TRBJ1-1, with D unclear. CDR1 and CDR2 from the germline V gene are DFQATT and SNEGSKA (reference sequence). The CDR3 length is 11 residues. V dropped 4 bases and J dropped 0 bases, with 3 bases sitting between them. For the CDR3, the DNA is TGCAGTGCTATTCTGAACACTGAAGCTTTCTTT. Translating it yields CSAILNTEAFF.

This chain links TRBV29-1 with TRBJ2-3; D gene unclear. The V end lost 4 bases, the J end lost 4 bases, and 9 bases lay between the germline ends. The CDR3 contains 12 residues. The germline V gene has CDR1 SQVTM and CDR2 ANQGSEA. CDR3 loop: CSVALRPDTQYF. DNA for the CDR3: TGCAGCGTTGCCCTCCGACCAGATACGCAGTATTTT.

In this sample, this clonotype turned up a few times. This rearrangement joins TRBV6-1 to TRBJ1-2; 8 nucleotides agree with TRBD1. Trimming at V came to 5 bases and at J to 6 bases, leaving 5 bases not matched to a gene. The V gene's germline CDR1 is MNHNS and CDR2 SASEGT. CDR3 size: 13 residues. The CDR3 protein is CASSQDRVNGYTF. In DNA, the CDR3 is TGTGCCAGCAGTCAGGACAGGGTGAATGGCTACACCTTC.

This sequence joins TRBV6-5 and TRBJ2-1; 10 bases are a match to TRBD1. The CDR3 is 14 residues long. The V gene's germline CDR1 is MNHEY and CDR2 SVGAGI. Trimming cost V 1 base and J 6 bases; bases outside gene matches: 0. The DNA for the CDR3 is TGTGCCAGCAGTTACTGGACAGGGGGCAATGAGCAGTTCTTC. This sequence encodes CASSYWTGGNEQFF.